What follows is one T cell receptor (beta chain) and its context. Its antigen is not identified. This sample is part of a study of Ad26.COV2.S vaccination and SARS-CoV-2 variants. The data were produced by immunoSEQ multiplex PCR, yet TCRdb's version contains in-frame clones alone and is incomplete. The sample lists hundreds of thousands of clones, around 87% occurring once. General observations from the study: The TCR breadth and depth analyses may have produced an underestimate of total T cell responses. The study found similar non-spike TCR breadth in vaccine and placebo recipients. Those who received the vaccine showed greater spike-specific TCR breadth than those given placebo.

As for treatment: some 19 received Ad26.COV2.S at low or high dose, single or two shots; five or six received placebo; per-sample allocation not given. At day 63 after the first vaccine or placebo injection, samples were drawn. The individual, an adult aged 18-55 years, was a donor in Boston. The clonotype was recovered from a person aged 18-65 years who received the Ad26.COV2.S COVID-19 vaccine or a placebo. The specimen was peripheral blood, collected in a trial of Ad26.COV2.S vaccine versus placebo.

The chain's CDR3 is CASSRDYLTGELFF. Here the CDR3 DNA reads TGTGCCAGCAGTCGGGACTACCTCACCGGGGAGCTGTTTTTT. The chain is built from TRBV6-4 and TRBJ2-2; 7 nucleotides line up with TRBD2. Per the germline V gene, CDR1 is MRHNA and CDR2 is SNTAGT. Unmatched junction bases numbered 4, after V lost 5 bases and J lost 4 bases. This CDR3 is 14 amino acids long.